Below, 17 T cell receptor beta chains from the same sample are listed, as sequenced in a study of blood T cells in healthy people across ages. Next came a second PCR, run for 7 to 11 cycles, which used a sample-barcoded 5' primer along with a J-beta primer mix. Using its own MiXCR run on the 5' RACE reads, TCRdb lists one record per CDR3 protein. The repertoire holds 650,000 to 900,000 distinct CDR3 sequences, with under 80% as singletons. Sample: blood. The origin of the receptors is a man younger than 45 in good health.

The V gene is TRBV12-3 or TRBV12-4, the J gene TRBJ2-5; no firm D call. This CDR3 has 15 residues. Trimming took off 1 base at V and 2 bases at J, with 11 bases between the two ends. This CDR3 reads CASSLDGTRQETQYF. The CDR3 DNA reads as TGTGCCAGCAGTTTAGATGGAACTCGTCAAGAGACCCAGTACTTC.

The CDR3: CASTGSGANVLTF. The CDR3 DNA is TGTGCCAGCACTGGGAGTGGGGCCAACGTCCTGACTTTC. The chain uses TRBV6-2 or TRBV6-3 and TRBJ2-6, with D tentatively TRBD2 (5 bases). The CDR3 sequence is 13 residues long. V was pared by 7 bases and J by 3 bases, with 7 bases between. Germline V gene lookup returns CDR1 MNHEY and CDR2 SVGEGT.

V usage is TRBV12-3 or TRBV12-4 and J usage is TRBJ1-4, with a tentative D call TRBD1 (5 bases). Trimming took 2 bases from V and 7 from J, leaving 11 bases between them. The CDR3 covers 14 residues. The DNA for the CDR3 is TGTGCCAGCAGTTTAAGGCAGGGTAGTGAAAAACTGTTTTTT. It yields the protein CASSLRQGSEKLFF.

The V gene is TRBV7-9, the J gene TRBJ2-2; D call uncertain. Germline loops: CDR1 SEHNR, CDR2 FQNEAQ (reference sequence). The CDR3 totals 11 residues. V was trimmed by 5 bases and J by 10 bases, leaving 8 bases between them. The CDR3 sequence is CASSRPTELFF. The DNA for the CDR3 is TGTGCCAGCAGCCGCCCAACGGAGCTGTTTTTT.

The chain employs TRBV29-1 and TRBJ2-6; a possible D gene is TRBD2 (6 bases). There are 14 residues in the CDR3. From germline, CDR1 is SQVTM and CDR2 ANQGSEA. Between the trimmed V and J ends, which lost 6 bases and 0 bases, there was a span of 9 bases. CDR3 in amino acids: CSVGGLSGANVLTF. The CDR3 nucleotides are TGCAGCGTCGGGGGTCTCTCTGGGGCCAACGTCCTGACTTTC.

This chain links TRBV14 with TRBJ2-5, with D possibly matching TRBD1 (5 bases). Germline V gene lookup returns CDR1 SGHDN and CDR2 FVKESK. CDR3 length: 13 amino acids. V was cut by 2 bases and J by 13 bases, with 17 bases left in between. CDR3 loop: CASSQSRQGRVYF. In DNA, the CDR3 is TGTGCCAGCAGCCAAAGTAGGCAGGGCCGGGTGTACTTC.

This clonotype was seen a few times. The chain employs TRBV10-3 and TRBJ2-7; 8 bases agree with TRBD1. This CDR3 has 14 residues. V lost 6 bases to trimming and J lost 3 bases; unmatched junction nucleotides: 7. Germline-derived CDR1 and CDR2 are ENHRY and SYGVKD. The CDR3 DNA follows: TGTGCCATCAGCGAGGACAGGGTCCACTACGAGCAGTACTTC. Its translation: CAISEDRVHYEQYF.

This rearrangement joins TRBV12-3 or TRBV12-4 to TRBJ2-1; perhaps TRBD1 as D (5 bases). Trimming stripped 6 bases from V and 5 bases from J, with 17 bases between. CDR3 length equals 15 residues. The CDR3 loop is CASSLRKVTDNEQFF. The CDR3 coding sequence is TGTGCCAGCAGCCTGAGGAAAGTGACAGACAATGAGCAGTTCTTC.

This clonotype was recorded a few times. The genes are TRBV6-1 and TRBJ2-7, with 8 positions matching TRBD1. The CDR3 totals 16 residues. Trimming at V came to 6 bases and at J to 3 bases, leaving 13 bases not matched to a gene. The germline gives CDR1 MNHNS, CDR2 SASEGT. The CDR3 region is CASSFGRGTGSYEQYF. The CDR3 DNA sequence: TGTGCCAGCAGCTTCGGGAGAGGGACAGGAAGCTACGAGCAGTACTTC.

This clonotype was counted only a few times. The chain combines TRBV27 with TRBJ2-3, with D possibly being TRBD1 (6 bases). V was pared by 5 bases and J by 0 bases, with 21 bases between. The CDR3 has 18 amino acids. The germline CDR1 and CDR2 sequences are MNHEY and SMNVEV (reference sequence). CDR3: CASSLYTPDRISTDTQYF. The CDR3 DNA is TGTGCCAGCAGTCTGTATACCCCGGACAGAATTAGCACAGATACGCAGTATTTT.

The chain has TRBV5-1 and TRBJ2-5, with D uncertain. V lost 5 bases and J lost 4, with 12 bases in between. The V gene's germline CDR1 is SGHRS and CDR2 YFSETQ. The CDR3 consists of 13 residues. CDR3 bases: TGCGCCAGCAGTTCGACCCAAGGAGAGACCCAGTACTTC. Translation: CASSSTQGETQYF.

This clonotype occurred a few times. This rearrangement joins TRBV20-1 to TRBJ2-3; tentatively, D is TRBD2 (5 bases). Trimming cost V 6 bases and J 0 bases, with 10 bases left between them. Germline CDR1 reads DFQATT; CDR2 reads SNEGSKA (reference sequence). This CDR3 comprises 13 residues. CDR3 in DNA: TGCAGTGCCCCGACGGGGAGCACAGATACGCAGTATTTT. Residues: CSAPTGSTDTQYF.

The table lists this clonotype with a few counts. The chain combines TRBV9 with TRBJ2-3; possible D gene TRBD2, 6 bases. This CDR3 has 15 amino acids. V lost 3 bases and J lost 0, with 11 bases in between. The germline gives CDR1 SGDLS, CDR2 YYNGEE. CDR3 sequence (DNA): TGTGCCAGCAGCGGAGCGGGCTATAGCACAGATACGCAGTATTTT. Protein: CASSGAGYSTDTQYF.

The CDR3 loop is CSVVATSGGGETQYF. CDR3 DNA sequence: TGCAGCGTTGTTGCCACTAGCGGGGGAGGGGAGACCCAGTACTTC. The J gene is TRBJ2-5, the V gene TRBV29-1; TRBD2 matches at 11 bases. The CDR3 totals 15 residues. J lost 5 bases, V lost 4 bases, and 9 bases had no gene match. CDR1 SQVTM and CDR2 ANQGSEA come from the germline V gene.

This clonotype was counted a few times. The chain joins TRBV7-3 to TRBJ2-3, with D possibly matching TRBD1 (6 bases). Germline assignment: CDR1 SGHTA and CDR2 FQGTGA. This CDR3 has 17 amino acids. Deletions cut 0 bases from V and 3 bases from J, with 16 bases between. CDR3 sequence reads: CASSLTGTGIGTDTQYF. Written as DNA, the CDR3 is TGTGCCAGCAGCTTAACGGGAACAGGGATTGGAACAGATACGCAGTATTTT.

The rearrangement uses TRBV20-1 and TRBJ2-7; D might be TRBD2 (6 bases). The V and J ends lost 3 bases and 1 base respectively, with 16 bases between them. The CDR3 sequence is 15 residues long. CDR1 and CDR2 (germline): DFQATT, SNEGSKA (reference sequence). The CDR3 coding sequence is TGCAGTGCTAGCTTCTTCCGGGACTGGTCCTACGAGCAGTACTTC. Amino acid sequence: CSASFFRDWSYEQYF.

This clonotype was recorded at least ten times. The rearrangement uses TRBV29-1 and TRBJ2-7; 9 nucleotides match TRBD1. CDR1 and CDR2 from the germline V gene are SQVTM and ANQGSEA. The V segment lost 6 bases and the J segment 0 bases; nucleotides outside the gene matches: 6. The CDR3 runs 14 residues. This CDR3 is CSVGGQGNSYEQYF. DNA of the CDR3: TGCAGCGTGGGGGGACAGGGAAACTCCTACGAGCAGTACTTC.